This T cell receptor (beta chain) was observed in a study of blood T cell repertoires in COVID-19. Study in general: Spain, Italy and the United States supplied samples that represented acute and convalescent COVID-19. Nucleic acid was either cDNA or gDNA, and it came from T cells, B-cell-depleted T cells, or PBMCs.

Germline values: CDR1 SGHNT, CDR2 YYREEE (reference sequence). V trimming: 4 bases; J trimming: 6 bases; junction bases outside the gene matches: 8. The length of the CDR3 is 17 residues. Here immunoSEQ multiplex PCR was the method, and the copy in TCRdb shows in-frame clones only, minus some. The data show tens of thousands of clones, around 80% seen once. The receptor comes from a woman older than 75 with acute or convalescent COVID-19. The source material was peripheral blood. The chain carries TRBV5-4 and TRBJ2-2; 14 positions match TRBD2. CDR3 protein: CASSAGGLAGGAGELFF. CDR3 nucleotide sequence: TGTGCCAGCAGCGCTGGCGGACTAGCGGGGGGCGCCGGGGAGCTGTTTTTT.